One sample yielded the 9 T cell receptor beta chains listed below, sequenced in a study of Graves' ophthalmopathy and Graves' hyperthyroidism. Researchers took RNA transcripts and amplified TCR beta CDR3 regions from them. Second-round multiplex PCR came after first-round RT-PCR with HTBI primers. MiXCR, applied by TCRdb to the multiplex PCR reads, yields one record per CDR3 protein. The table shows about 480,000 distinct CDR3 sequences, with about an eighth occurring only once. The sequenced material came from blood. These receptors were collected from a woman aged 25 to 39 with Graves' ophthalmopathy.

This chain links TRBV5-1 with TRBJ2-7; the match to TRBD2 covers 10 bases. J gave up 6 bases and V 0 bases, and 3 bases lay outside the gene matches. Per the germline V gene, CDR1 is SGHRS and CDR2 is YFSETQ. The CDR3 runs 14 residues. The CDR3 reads CASSLASGGGEQYF. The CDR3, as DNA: TGCGCCAGCAGCTTGGCTAGCGGGGGAGGCGAGCAGTACTTC. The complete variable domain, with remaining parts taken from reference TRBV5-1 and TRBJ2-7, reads KAGVTQTPRYLIKTRGQQVTLSCSPISGHRSVSWYQQTPGQGLQFLFEYFSETQRNKGNFPGRFSGRQFSNSRSEMNVSTLELGDSALYLCASSLASGGGEQYFGPGTRLTVT.

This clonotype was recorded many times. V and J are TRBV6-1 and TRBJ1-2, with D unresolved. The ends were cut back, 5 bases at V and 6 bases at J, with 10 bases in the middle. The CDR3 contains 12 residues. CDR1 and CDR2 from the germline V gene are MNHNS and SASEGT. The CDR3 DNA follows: TGTGCCAGCAGTCCCGGCTCCAATGGCTACACCTTC. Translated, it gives CASSPGSNGYTF.

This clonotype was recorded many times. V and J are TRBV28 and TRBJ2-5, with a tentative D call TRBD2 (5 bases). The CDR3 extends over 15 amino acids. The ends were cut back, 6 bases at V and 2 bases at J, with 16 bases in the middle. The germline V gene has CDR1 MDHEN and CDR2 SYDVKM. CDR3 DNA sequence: TGTGCCAGCAGCACTTCCGGACTCAGTCAAGAGACCCAGTACTTC. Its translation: CASSTSGLSQETQYF. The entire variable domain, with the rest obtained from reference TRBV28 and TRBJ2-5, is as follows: DVKVTQSSRYLVKRTGEKVFLECVQDMDHENMFWYRQDPGLGLRLIYFSYDVKMKEKGDIPEGYSVSREKKERFSLILESASTNQTSMYLCASSTSGLSQETQYFGPGTRLLVL.

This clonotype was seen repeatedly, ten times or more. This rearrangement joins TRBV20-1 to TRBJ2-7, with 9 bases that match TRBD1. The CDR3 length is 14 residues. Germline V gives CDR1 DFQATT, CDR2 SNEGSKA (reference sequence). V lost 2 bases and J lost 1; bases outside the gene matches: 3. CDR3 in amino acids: CSARLGQGSYEQYF. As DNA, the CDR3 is TGCAGTGCTAGATTGGGACAGGGATCCTACGAGCAGTACTTC.

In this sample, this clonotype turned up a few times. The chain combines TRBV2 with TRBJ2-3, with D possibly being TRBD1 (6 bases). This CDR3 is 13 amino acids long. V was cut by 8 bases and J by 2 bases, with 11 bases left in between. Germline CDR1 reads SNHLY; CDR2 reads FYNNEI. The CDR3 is CASHRDPTDTQYF. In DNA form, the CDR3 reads TGTGCCAGCCACAGGGATCCCACAGATACGCAGTATTTT.

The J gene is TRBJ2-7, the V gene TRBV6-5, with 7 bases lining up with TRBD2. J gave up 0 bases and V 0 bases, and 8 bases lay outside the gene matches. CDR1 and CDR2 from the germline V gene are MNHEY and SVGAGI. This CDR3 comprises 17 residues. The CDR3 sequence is CASSYSRTGGGSYEQYF. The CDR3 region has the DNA TGTGCCAGCAGTTACTCGAGAACGGGCGGGGGCTCCTACGAGCAGTACTTC.

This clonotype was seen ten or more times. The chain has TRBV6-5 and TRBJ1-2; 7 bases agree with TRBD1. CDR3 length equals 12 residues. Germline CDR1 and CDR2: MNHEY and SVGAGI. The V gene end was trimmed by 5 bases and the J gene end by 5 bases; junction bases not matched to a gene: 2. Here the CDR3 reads CASSMTGYGYTF. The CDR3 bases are TGTGCCAGCAGTATGACAGGGTATGGCTACACCTTC.

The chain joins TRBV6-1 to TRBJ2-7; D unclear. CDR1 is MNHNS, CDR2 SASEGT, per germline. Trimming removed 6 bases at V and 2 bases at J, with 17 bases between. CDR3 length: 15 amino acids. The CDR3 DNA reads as TGTGCCAGCAGGTCCACTATTCCCGCGGCCTACGAGCAGTACTTC. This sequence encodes CASRSTIPAAYEQYF.

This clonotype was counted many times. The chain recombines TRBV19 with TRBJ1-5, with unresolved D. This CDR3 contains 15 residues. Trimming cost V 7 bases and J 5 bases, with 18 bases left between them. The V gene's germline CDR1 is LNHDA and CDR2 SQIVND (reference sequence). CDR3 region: CASIGLGRDDQPQHF. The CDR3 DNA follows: TGTGCCAGTATCGGTCTGGGCAGAGACGATCAGCCCCAGCATTTT.